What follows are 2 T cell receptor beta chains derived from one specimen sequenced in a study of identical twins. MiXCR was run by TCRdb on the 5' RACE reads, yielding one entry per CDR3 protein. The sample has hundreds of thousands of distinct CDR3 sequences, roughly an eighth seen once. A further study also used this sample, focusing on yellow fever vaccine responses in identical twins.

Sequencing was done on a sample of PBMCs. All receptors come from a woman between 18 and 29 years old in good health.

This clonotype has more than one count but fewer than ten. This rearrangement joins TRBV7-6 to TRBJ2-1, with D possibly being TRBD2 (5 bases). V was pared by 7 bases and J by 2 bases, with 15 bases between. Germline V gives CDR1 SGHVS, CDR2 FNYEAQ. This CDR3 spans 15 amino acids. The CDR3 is CASTPSERTYNEQFF. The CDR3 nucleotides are TGTGCCAGCACCCCTTCTGAGCGGACCTACAATGAGCAGTTCTTC.

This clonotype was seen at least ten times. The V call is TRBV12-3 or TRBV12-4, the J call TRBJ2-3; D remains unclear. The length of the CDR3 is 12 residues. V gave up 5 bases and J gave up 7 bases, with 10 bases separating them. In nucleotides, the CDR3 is TGTGCCAGCAGTCTCCCCGAATATACGCAGTATTTT. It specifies CASSLPEYTQYF.